Listed below are T cell receptor beta chains from one sample, sequenced in a study of blood T cells in healthy people across ages. Each CDR3 protein gets one entry after TCRdb re-called the 5' RACE reads with MiXCR. Here the sample spans more than 450,000 distinct CDR3 sequences, around 27% being singletons. These data were likewise used in another study, on T cells of mothers and their children.

Sequences were obtained from blood. The receptor source for this set is a boy under 10 years old in good health. Each CDR3 is given with its conserved first and last residue. A D gene is named only where the DNA matches it firmly. Not all rows give a size; the values are once, few, many and, for expanded clones, a class.

TGTGCCAGCTCACCAGGCCCCGGGAGTGTCGCCGGGGAGCTGTTTTTT	CASSPGPGSVAGELFF	TRBV18	TRBJ2-2	.	.
TGTGCCAGCAGTTTACGAATGGGGGGTCGAGAGAATGAAAAACTGTTTTTT	CASSLRMGGRENEKLFF	TRBV12-3/TRBV12-4	TRBJ1-4	.	.
TGCGCCAGCAGATTCCCGGGGGGGGAAAGCTCTGGGGCCAACGTCCTGACTTTC	CASRFPGGESSGANVLTF	TRBV5-1	TRBJ2-6	TRBD2	few
TGTGCCAGTAGTATTTCGGATCGAAGCTACACCTTC	CASSISDRSYTF	TRBV19	TRBJ1-2	.	.
TGCGCCAGCAGCTTGGTAGGACAGGGGAGTTCCTACGAGCAGTACTTC	CASSLVGQGSSYEQYF	TRBV5-1	TRBJ2-7	TRBD1	once
TGCAGTGCTAGTGTAGCGGGAGTCTACGAGCAGTACTTC	CSASVAGVYEQYF	TRBV20-1	TRBJ2-7	TRBD2	few
TGTGCCACCAGTGAGGGGACAGGGAGCGATGAGCAGTTCTTC	CATSEGTGSDEQFF	TRBV24-1	TRBJ2-1	TRBD1	.
TGTGCCAGCAGTTTACAGGGGGCCTTGAACGAGCAGTACTTC	CASSLQGALNEQYF	TRBV25-1	TRBJ2-7	TRBD1	.
TGCGCCAGCAGCTTGGAGGGGGGCCAGTTCTTC	CASSLEGGQFF	TRBV5-1	TRBJ2-1	.	few
TGTGCCAGCAGTTTCGACGTTCGGAGCACAGATACGCAGTATTTT	CASSFDVRSTDTQYF	TRBV6-5	TRBJ2-3	.	.
TGCGCCAGCAGCCAATGGGGCCCGGGAGACGGCTACACCTTC	CASSQWGPGDGYTF	TRBV4-3	TRBJ1-2	.	many
TGTGCCAGCAGTCAGGACAGGGGGCGATACGAGCAGTACTTC	CASSQDRGRYEQYF	TRBV6-2/TRBV6-3	TRBJ2-7	TRBD1	few
TGTGCCAGCAGCTTAGGGGATCAGCCCCAGCATTTT	CASSLGDQPQHF	TRBV7-9	TRBJ1-5	.	many
TGTGCCAGCAGCTCACCCCTGGGGGAGGGAGCCTTGAACACCGGGGAGCTGTTTTTT	CASSSPLGEGALNTGELFF	TRBV7-9	TRBJ2-2	TRBD2	few
TGTGCCAGCAGTTTACGGGAGGGGGGGAACATTCAGTACTTC	CASSLREGGNIQYF	TRBV12-3/TRBV12-4	TRBJ2-4	TRBD2	.
TGCAGCGTACGCTTCACAGGGGAACTGTTTTTT	CSVRFTGELFF	TRBV29-1	TRBJ1-4	TRBD1	.
TGTGCCAGCAGATCACAGCGGCGGATCTATGCAACAGATACGCAGTATTTT	CASRSQRRIYATDTQYF	TRBV27	TRBJ2-3	.	few
TGTGCCAGCAGCTTAACGTCGGGACTAGCGGGGGTGTTAGGTGAGCAGTTCTTC	CASSLTSGLAGVLGEQFF	TRBV7-3	TRBJ2-1	TRBD2	few
TGTGCCAGCTCACCACGGGGGTTGGGAGAGACCCAGTACTTC	CASSPRGLGETQYF	TRBV18	TRBJ2-5	.	.